The entry that follows covers one T cell receptor (beta chain) sequence. The source of the sample is a study of T cells after posttransplantation cyclophosphamide. Clones were read by immunoSEQ multiplex PCR, and TCRdb kept only the in-frame ones, dropping some. The data hold roughly 20,000 clones, with approximately 98% observed a single time. Cells defined as naive were viable CD3+CD4+ or CD3+CD8+ and CCR7+CD45RA+CD45RO-CD95-CD27+CD28+. The TCR comes from a middle-aged man in good health, CMV-negative, and a related stem cell transplant donor. Sequencing was performed on naive CD4+ T cells sorted from PBMCs.

CDR3 in amino acids: CASSLSGGTPSSYEQYF. The CDR3 DNA sequence: TGTGCCAGCAGTTTGTCCGGGGGGACACCGAGCTCCTACGAGCAGTACTTC. The chain has TRBV28 and TRBJ2-7; D possibly corresponds to TRBD2 (7 bases). Germline loops: CDR1 MDHEN, CDR2 SYDVKM. The length of the CDR3 is 17 residues. V was shortened by 3 bases and J by 0 bases, with 18 bases between the two germline ends.